This is a list of T cell receptor beta chains from one sample in a study of T cell responses to AZD1222 COVID-19 vaccine. Using immunoSEQ multiplex PCR, the repertoire was profiled, and TCRdb retains in-frame clones only, with some absent. The sample holds 150,000 or so clones, around 93% seen once. The specimen was peripheral blood, collected 28 days after the second AZD1222 dose. These receptors all stem from an adult who received the AZD1222 COVID-19 vaccine. Each CDR3 is given with its conserved first and last residue. D genes are given only for firm matches. Only part of the rows carry a size: once, few, many, or a class if the clone is expanded.

j_call | clone_size | d_call | cdr3_length | v_call | cdr3_nt | cdr3_aa
TRBJ2-1 | - | - | 14 | TRBV25-1 | TGTGCCAGCAGTGAAAGGGGGGAGGGAAATGAGCAGTTCTTC | CASSERGEGNEQFF
TRBJ2-2 | few | - | 14 | TRBV2 | TGTGCCAGCAGGGGGGCCCCGGGGACCGGGGAGCTGTTTTTT | CASRGAPGTGELFF
TRBJ1-2 | once | - | 12 | TRBV19 | TGTGCCAGTAGTTCTTCAGGGAGAGGCTACACCTTC | CASSSSGRGYTF
TRBJ1-2 | - | - | 11 | TRBV19 | TGTGCCAGTAGTATGTTTACTGGCTACACCTTC | CASSMFTGYTF
TRBJ1-5 | - | TRBD1 | 13 | TRBV29-1 | TGCAGCGCAACCGAACAGGGGCATCAGCCCCAGCATTTT | CSATEQGHQPQHF
TRBJ2-1 | once | TRBD2 | 15 | TRBV15 | TGTGCCACCAGCAGTGCTAGCGGGAGGGTCAATGAGCAGTTCTTC | CATSSASGRVNEQFF
TRBJ2-1 | - | TRBD2 | 14 | TRBV11-1 | TGTGCCAGCAGCTTCCGACTAGCCGGCAATGAGCAGTTCTTC | CASSFRLAGNEQFF
TRBJ1-3 | - | - | 17 | TRBV19 | TGTGCCAGTCAACCGATTGGGGTCGACCGCTCTGGAAACACCATATATTTT | CASQPIGVDRSGNTIYF
TRBJ1-2 | - | TRBD1 | 17 | TRBV3-1/TRBV3-2 | TGTGCCAGCAGCCAAGGTGGGACAGGGGGCGCTGACTATGGCTACACCTTC | CASSQGGTGGADYGYTF
TRBJ1-6 | - | TRBD1 | 16 | TRBV3-1/TRBV3-2 | TGTGCCAGCAGCGCACGAGCACAGGGGGATAATTCACCCCTCCACTTT | CASSARAQGDNSPLHF
TRBJ2-3 | - | - | 16 | TRBV29-1 | TGCAGCGTTGGACCTGAGAGGGGGTCAGATCTAGGTACGCAGTATTTT | CSVGPERGSDLGTQYF
TRBJ2-1 | - | - | 17 | TRBV5-1 | TGCGCCAGCAGCTTGGACGAGGTGTCCGGTACCTACAATGAGCAGTTCTTC | CASSLDEVSGTYNEQFF
TRBJ1-2 | once | - | 13 | TRBV11-2 | TGTGCCAGCAGCTTTTTTAGCTCCTATGGCTACACCTTC | CASSFFSSYGYTF
TRBJ1-5 | - | - | 14 | TRBV5-6 | TGTGCCAGCAGGTTTTATCAGGGAAATCAGCCCCAGCATTTT | CASRFYQGNQPQHF
TRBJ2-7 | - | TRBD1 | 15 | TRBV7-8 | TGTGCCAGCAGCCCGTCGGACAGGGGTTCCTACGAGCAGTACTTC | CASSPSDRGSYEQYF
TRBJ2-5 | - | - | 17 | TRBV3-1/TRBV3-2 | TGTGCCAGCAGCCAAGGGTTTTTATCGGGCCGCGGTGAGACCCAGTACTTC | CASSQGFLSGRGETQYF
TRBJ1-2 | once | TRBD1 | 16 | TRBV19 | TGTGCCAGCGGGAGGGGCTACAGGGGAAGTAACTATGGCTACACCTTC | CASGRGYRGSNYGYTF
TRBJ2-7 | - | - | 12 | TRBV10-3 | TGTGCCATCAGTCAGGACCTTTCCGAGCAGTACTTC | CAISQDLSEQYF
TRBJ1-6 | - | - | 16 | TRBV9 | TGTGCCAGCAGCGTAGGGCCAGGGGTCGGTAATTCACCCCTCCACTTT | CASSVGPGVGNSPLHF
TRBJ1-2 | - | - | 13 | TRBV6-5 | TGTGCCAGCAGCTCCGATTTACGGGGAGGCTACACCTTC | CASSSDLRGGYTF
TRBJ1-3 | - | - | 15 | TRBV9 | TGTGCCAGCAGCGCAACCCCAGGGTCTGGAAACACCATATATTTT | CASSATPGSGNTIYF
TRBJ2-7 | - | - | 9 | TRBV20-1 | TGCAGTGCCCCGTTAGAGCAGTACTTC | CSAPLEQYF
TRBJ1-3 | - | - | 18 | TRBV18 | TGTGCCAGCTCACCTACCGGAACGGGACACAGCTCTGGAAACACCATATATTTT | CASSPTGTGHSSGNTIYF
TRBJ1-1 | - | - | 15 | TRBV25-1 | TGTGCCAGCAGTGCCACGACGGAGGGGAACACTGAAGCTTTCTTT | CASSATTEGNTEAFF
TRBJ2-4 | - | - | 14 | TRBV7-9 | TGTGCCAGCAGCCTCGGACACTGGGGAAACATTCAGTACTTC | CASSLGHWGNIQYF
TRBJ1-4 | - | TRBD1 | 15 | TRBV6-5 | TGTGCCAGCAGGTCTCTGGGACAGGGGTACGAAAAACTGTTTTTT | CASRSLGQGYEKLFF
TRBJ2-7 | many | - | 12 | TRBV12-5 | TGTGCTAGTGGTTTGGTGAGTTACGAGCAGTACTTC | CASGLVSYEQYF
TRBJ2-1 | - | TRBD1 | 14 | TRBV11-2 | TGTGCCAGCAGCTTCGGACAGGCGAGCGATGAGCAGTTCTTC | CASSFGQASDEQFF
TRBJ1-1 | - | - | 11 | TRBV12-3/TRBV12-4 | TGTGCCAGCAGTCTAGGACTTGAAGCTTTCTTT | CASSLGLEAFF
TRBJ2-1 | once | TRBD2 | 12 | TRBV19 | TGTGCCAGTAGCACACTAGCGGGAGATCGGTTCTTC | CASSTLAGDRFF
TRBJ2-5 | - | - | 12 | TRBV19 | TGTGCCAGTAGTAGTCCTCCAGAGACCCAGTACTTC | CASSSPPETQYF
TRBJ2-2 | once | TRBD1 | 15 | TRBV11-2 | TGTGCCAGCAGCTTGTACAGGGGGAACACCGGGGAGCTGTTTTTT | CASSLYRGNTGELFF
TRBJ2-5 | - | - | 13 | TRBV9 | TGTGCCAGCAGCTCTTCCCCCATAGAGACCCAGTACTTC | CASSSSPIETQYF
TRBJ2-5 | - | TRBD1 | 14 | TRBV11-3 | TGTGCCAGCAGCTTAGGGACAGGGATAGAGACCCAGTACTTC | CASSLGTGIETQYF
TRBJ2-7 | - | TRBD1 | 15 | TRBV6-5 | TGTGCCACGACATCCGGGACAGGCCCTTCCTACGAGCAGTACTTC | CATTSGTGPSYEQYF
TRBJ2-2 | - | - | 16 | TRBV30 | TGTGCCTGGAGTGTACTAGGGGTCATAGGGGCCGGGGAGCTGTTTTTT | CAWSVLGVIGAGELFF
TRBJ2-3 | - | - | 16 | TRBV4-2 | TGTGCCAGCAGCCAAGAAACCCAGCCCCGCACAGATACGCAGTATTTT | CASSQETQPRTDTQYF
TRBJ1-1 | - | - | 16 | TRBV19 | TGTGCCAGTAGTCCCGTTCCTACAGGTTCACGGACTGAAGCTTTCTTT | CASSPVPTGSRTEAFF
TRBJ1-6 | - | - | 16 | TRBV19 | TGTGCCAGTAGTATGAGTCCGACAAGCGGCTATTCACCCCTCCACTTT | CASSMSPTSGYSPLHF
TRBJ1-1 | - | - | 16 | TRBV5-1 | TGCGCCAGCAGCCGAGACAGGCTTCAAGGGAACACTGAAGCTTTCTTT | CASSRDRLQGNTEAFF
TRBJ1-1 | - | - | 18 | TRBV19 | TGTGCCAGTACCCCGCTATTCCGACAGAGCATAGGGGACACTGAAGCTTTCTTT | CASTPLFRQSIGDTEAFF
TRBJ1-1 | - | TRBD1 | 15 | TRBV25-1 | TGTGCCAGCAGGTGGGACAGGACGGAGAACACTGAAGCTTTCTTT | CASRWDRTENTEAFF
TRBJ2-2 | - | - | 15 | TRBV19 | TGTGCCAGTAGTATAGATCGGGGCGGGACCGGGGAGCTGTTTTTT | CASSIDRGGTGELFF
TRBJ1-6 | many | - | 13 | TRBV19 | TGTGCCAGTAGTATAAGTGTCTCTTCACCCCTCCACTTT | CASSISVSSPLHF
TRBJ2-5 | - | TRBD2 | 16 | TRBV3-1/TRBV3-2 | TGTGCCAGCAGCCAACTTAGCGGGAGGGCGGGTGAGACCCAGTACTTC | CASSQLSGRAGETQYF
TRBJ1-3 | - | - | 16 | TRBV6-9 | TGTGCCAGCAGTTATTCGAGGCCTAACAGGGGAAACACCATATATTTT | CASSYSRPNRGNTIYF
TRBJ1-2 | - | TRBD1 | 16 | TRBV6-6 | TGTGCCAGCAGTTACTTAGGACAGGGGACCCACTATGGCTACACCTTC | CASSYLGQGTHYGYTF
TRBJ1-1 | - | - | 12 | TRBV7-9 | TGTGCCAGCAGCTTAGATTGGACTGAAGCTTTCTTT | CASSLDWTEAFF
TRBJ2-1 | - | - | 16 | TRBV6-6 | TGTGCCACCCGGCGGGACCAGATTGCGGGCCCCCTTGAGCAGTTCTTC | CATRRDQIAGPLEQFF